This TCR beta chain originates from a study of blood T cells in healthy people across ages. Extractions gave at least 5 micrograms of total RNA per sample. This clonotype was observed a handful of times. The V gene's germline CDR1 is MNHNS and CDR2 SASEGT. The V and J ends lost 7 bases and 1 base respectively, with 23 bases between them. The CDR3 covers 19 residues. Next came a second PCR, run for roughly 6 to 11 cycles, which used a sample-barcoded 5' primer along with a J-beta primer mix. TCRdb reprocessed the 5' RACE reads via MiXCR and lists one record per CDR3 protein. Found here are approximately 1.5 million distinct CDR3 sequences, 30% to 40% of them singletons; the top ten hold approximately 10%.

The chain employs TRBV6-1 and TRBJ2-6; possibly TRBD1 for D (7 bases). Material for sequencing was blood. The TCR comes from a woman aged 25 to 39 in good health. The CDR3 DNA reads TGTGCCAGCATGACCCCCCGAGGCAGGGGGACTTCTGGGGCCAACGTCCTGACTTTC. This sequence encodes CASMTPRGRGTSGANVLTF.